This TCR beta chain was captured by sequencing in a study of blood T cell repertoires in COVID-19. Study-wide context: In each case, the material was cDNA or gDNA derived from T cells, B-cell-depleted T cells, or PBMCs.

Clones were read by immunoSEQ multiplex PCR, and TCRdb kept only the in-frame ones, dropping some. In the table there are 330,000 or so clones, approximately 89% of which are singletons. Sequencing used peripheral blood. The source is an older woman with COVID-19, enrolled during active disease.

CDR3 coding DNA: TGTGCCAGCACCTCCGGACAGAGCTCCTATAATTCACCCCTCCACTTT. Its protein is CASTSGQSSYNSPLHF. The chain couples TRBV28 to TRBJ1-6; tentative D call: TRBD1 (6 bases). Trimming stripped 7 bases from V and 0 bases from J, with 13 bases between. The CDR3 has 16 amino acids. CDR1 is MDHEN, CDR2 SYDVKM, per germline. Looking up the rest from reference TRBV28 and TRBJ1-6 gives the full variable domain: DVKVTQSSRYLVKRTGEKVFLECVQDMDHENMFWYRQDPGLGLRLIYFSYDVKMKEKGDIPEGYSVSREKKERFSLILESASTNQTSMYLCASTSGQSSYNSPLHFGNGTRLTVT.